The 16 T cell receptor beta chains in this list originate from one sample, sequenced in a study of metastatic and nonmetastatic thyroid tumors. Thyroid surgery was performed in patients who had received no treatment beforehand. TCRdb re-called the PCR reads via MiXCR. The sample holds fewer than 15,000 clones, roughly 12% seen once. Sequencing was done on a sample of blood. The source is a female donor with papillary thyroid cancer or a benign thyroid nodule (not recorded which). Some clones in this sample may be carry-over from other donors' samples.

This clone was detected ten times or more. The rearrangement joins TRBV4-2 to TRBJ1-1; no clear D. The CDR3 has 15 amino acids. Deletions cut 1 base from V and 4 bases from J, with 13 bases between. The germline CDR1 and CDR2 sequences are LGHNA and YNFKEQ. The CDR3 sequence is CASSQVATPGTEAFF. The CDR3 nucleotides read TGTGCCAGCAGCCAAGTCGCCACCCCCGGCACTGAAGCTTTCTTT.

The chain is built from TRBV7-9 and TRBJ2-7; D unresolved. Trimming shortened V by 8 bases and J by 5 bases, and 13 bases separated the two germline ends. Looked up from germline, CDR1 is SEHNR and CDR2 is FQNEAQ (reference sequence). CDR3 length: 12 residues. CDR3 nucleotide sequence: TGTGCCAGCGGCACATGTCTGGACGAGCAGTACTTC. Translation: CASGTCLDEQYF.

A few counts support this clone. The rearrangement links TRBV6-6 to TRBJ2-3; D is unresolved. Germline CDR1 MNHNY, CDR2 SVGAGI (reference sequence). Deletions cut 3 bases from V and 2 bases from J, with 9 bases between. The CDR3 loop spans 14 amino acids. This CDR3 is CASSYIQITDTQYF. The DNA of the CDR3 is TGTGCCAGCAGTTATATACAGATCACAGATACGCAGTATTTT.

This clone has a handful of counts. The V call is TRBV24-1, the J call TRBJ1-2; tentative D call: TRBD1 (6 bases). V lost 1 base and J 8 bases, leaving 19 bases between the germline ends. The CDR3 has 16 amino acids. The germline CDR1 and CDR2 sequences are KGHDR and SFDVKD. The CDR3 DNA reads TGTGCCACCAGTGATTTCGGGGCCAGGGGTTTGTACGGCTACACCTTC. Translated: CATSDFGARGLYGYTF.

This clone occurred many times. Here the CDR3 DNA reads TGTGCCAGCGGGAGACAGGGGATGTTGGGAGAGACCCAGTACTTC. Its translation is CASGRQGMLGETQYF. The genes are TRBV9 and TRBJ2-5; 8 nucleotides match TRBD1. Unmatched junction bases numbered 12, after V lost 7 bases and J lost 4 bases. The CDR3 has 15 amino acids. The V gene's germline CDR1 is SGDLS and CDR2 YYNGEE.

This clone showed up many times. The rearrangement uses TRBV19 and TRBJ2-7; 7 positions match TRBD2. Germline loops: CDR1 LNHDA, CDR2 SQIVND (reference sequence). The CDR3 contains 12 residues. Unmatched junction bases numbered 5, after V lost 10 bases and J lost 2 bases. The CDR3 nucleotides are TGTGCCACCTCCGGGACTACCTACGAGCAGTACTTC. This encodes CATSGTTYEQYF. The variable domain in full, with the rest retrieved from reference TRBV19 and TRBJ2-7, is DGGITQSPKYLFRKEGQNVTLSCEQNLNHDAMYWYRQDPGQGLRLIYYSQIVNDFQKGDIAEGYSVSREKKESFPLTVTSAQKNPTAFYLCATSGTTYEQYFGPGTRLTVT.

This clone is deemed medium-sized. J is TRBJ1-4 and V is TRBV28; D might be TRBD1 (5 bases). The V and J ends lost 10 bases and 0 bases respectively, with 15 bases between them. Looked up from germline, CDR1 is MDHEN and CDR2 is SYDVKM. The CDR3 has 15 amino acids. CDR3 amino acids: CAIAAWGTTNEKLFF. In DNA, the CDR3 is TGTGCCATCGCGGCCTGGGGGACAACTAATGAAAAACTGTTTTTT. Variable domain in full (rest from reference TRBV28 and TRBJ1-4): DVKVTQSSRYLVKRTGEKVFLECVQDMDHENMFWYRQDPGLGLRLIYFSYDVKMKEKGDIPEGYSVSREKKERFSLILESASTNQTSMYLCAIAAWGTTNEKLFFGSGTQLSVL.

This clone was observed many times. The rearrangement uses TRBV6-2 or TRBV6-3 and TRBJ2-2, with D possibly TRBD2 on 7 matching bases. V was clipped by 6 bases and J by 2 bases, with 16 bases between them. The CDR3 is 16 amino acids. The germline CDR1 and CDR2 sequences are MNHEY and SVGEGT. The CDR3 DNA sequence: TGTGCCAGCAGGGCAGGGGCTAGCGGTAACACCGGGGAGCTGTTTTTT. It codes for CASRAGASGNTGELFF.

This clone appeared many times. The chain joins TRBV5-4 to TRBJ1-2; D is perhaps TRBD1 (5 bases). Germline V gene lookup returns CDR1 SGHNT and CDR2 YYREEE (reference sequence). Trimming took 0 bases from V and 8 from J, leaving 17 bases between them. The CDR3 contains 15 residues. CDR3 nucleotide sequence: TGTGCCAGCAGCTTGGACATCTTCCCGGAGGGGGGCTACACCTTC. Its translation is CASSLDIFPEGGYTF.

This clone was picked up a small number of times. The chain employs TRBV6-1 and TRBJ1-6; the match to TRBD1 covers 7 bases. Trimming took 7 bases from V and 8 from J; bases not matched to a gene: 8. In germline, CDR1 is MNHNS, CDR2 SASEGT. The CDR3 runs to 14 residues. The CDR3 nucleotides read TGTGCCAGCAACCCGACAGGGAAGGATTCACCCCTCCACTTT. It is translated as CASNPTGKDSPLHF.

This clone is judged medium-sized. The J gene is TRBJ2-7, the V gene TRBV6-5; D may be TRBD2 (7 bases). V dropped 0 bases and J dropped 4 bases, with 13 bases sitting between them. Germline values: CDR1 MNHEY, CDR2 SVGAGI. The CDR3 has 15 residues. CDR3 coding DNA: TGTGCCAGCAGTTACTCGGAGGGAGGGGGGTACGAGCAGTACTTC. Translating it yields CASSYSEGGGYEQYF.

This clone was seen ten or more times. The CDR3 DNA follows: TGTGCCAGCAGCTTAGGAGGAGGGGAGGGTCAGCCCCAGCATTTT. This encodes CASSLGGGEGQPQHF. V gene TRBV7-2 combines with J gene TRBJ1-5; possibly TRBD1 for D (5 bases). V was clipped by 1 base and J by 6 bases, with 13 bases between them. The CDR3 spans 15 residues. Germline V gene data show CDR1 as SGHTA and CDR2 as FQGNSA.

This chain links TRBV7-8 with TRBJ2-7; the match to TRBD2 covers 12 bases. This CDR3 has 17 amino acids. Germline trimming cut 1 base from V and 1 base from J; bases unmatched to any gene: 5. Germline V lookup: CDR1 SGHVS, CDR2 FQNEAQ. The CDR3 bases are TGTGCCAGCAGCTTAGGACTAGCGGGAGTGGAGTCCTACGAGCAGTACTTC. The encoded protein is CASSLGLAGVESYEQYF.

This clone is termed medium-sized. This chain uses TRBV5-1 with TRBJ2-1; TRBD1 might be the D (6 bases). There are 13 residues in the CDR3. Germline CDR1 and CDR2: SGHRS and YFSETQ. Trimming took 7 bases from V and 5 from J, leaving 13 bases between them. The CDR3 is CASVGARNNEQFF. The CDR3 DNA sequence: TGCGCCAGCGTGGGGGCTAGGAACAATGAGCAGTTCTTC.

This clone is judged medium-sized (0.01 to 0.1%). The chain couples TRBV15 to TRBJ2-2; 9 positions agree with TRBD1. Germline lookup yields CDR1 LNHNV and CDR2 YYDKDF (reference sequence). Unmatched junction bases numbered 12, after V lost 3 bases and J lost 7 bases. The CDR3 has 17 amino acids. CDR3 sequence (DNA): TGTGCCACCAGCAGGCCGGGACAGGGTCTTTTTGGCGGGGAGCTGTTTTTT. This encodes CATSRPGQGLFGGELFF.

Ten or more counts support this clone. The genes are TRBV20-1 and TRBJ2-5; D might be TRBD1 (5 bases). The CDR3 runs 11 residues. The germline V gene encodes CDR1 DFQATT and CDR2 SNEGSKA (reference sequence). V was trimmed by 7 bases and J by 1 base, leaving 7 bases between them. The CDR3 DNA follows: TGCAGTGGGCAGGGCCAAGAGACCCAGTACTTC. Amino acids: CSGQGQETQYF.